The clone carrying this T cell receptor beta chain showed up just a few times. Its antigen remains unidentified. One base away lies a much larger clone, so this may be a sequencing read error. These data originate in a study of tumor-infiltrating lymphocytes in primary liver carcinoma. Overall study: Ages ranged from 30 to 69, with HCC or mixed HCC-cholangiocarcinoma.

TCR beta cDNA was reverse-transcribed from 500 to 550 ng of total RNA. The reaction used a constant-region primer and ProtoScript II reverse transcriptase. Construction of TCR beta libraries relied on three successive nested multiplex PCR rounds employing slightly modified ARM-PCR. Investigators reported that the first two PCR rounds, at about 11 cycles each, used TRBV1-TRBV30 forward primers with a C-beta reverse primer. A single record per CDR3 protein comes from TCRdb applying MiXCR to the multiplex PCR reads. Of 100,000 or so distinct CDR3 sequences listed, almost 70% are singletons. Whole-study findings and limits: Tumor samples exhibited a significantly greater top-250-clone fraction than blood samples (p = 0.039).

Extraction of RNA together with DNA used roughly 20-33 mg of unsorted bulk tissue. The J segment lost 8 bases and the V segment lost 6 bases, leaving 12 bases of the junction unmatched. The CDR3 consists of 16 residues. Sequences were obtained from liver tumor tissue from sampling region 5. As for subset: tumor region T5, tumor centre. This sequence joins TRBV12-3 or TRBV12-4 and TRBJ2-1; TRBD2 matches 11 bases. This receptor was identified in a woman aged 60 to 75 with primary liver carcinoma and hepatitis B virus infection. The CDR3 DNA reads TGTGCCAGCAGCCGGCCTCTAGCGGGAGGTGGCGATGAGCAGTTCTTC. As protein: CASSRPLAGGGDEQFF.